This is a list of T cell receptor beta chains from one sample in a study of regulatory T cells in long-lasting Graves disease. TCRdb reprocessed the multiplex PCR reads via MiXCR and lists one record per CDR3 protein. The sample shows a few hundred thousand distinct CDR3 sequences, about 10% of them seen only once. The same sample was also used in a study of T cells in Graves' hyperthyroidism and ophthalmopathy.

Here the sequenced sample was peripheral blood mononuclear cells (PBMCs), taken at new diagnosis, from a patient treated with antithyroid drugs. Source of these receptors: a woman aged 18-29 years with Graves disease. Both conserved end residues are part of each CDR3. A D gene is named only where the DNA matches it firmly. Expanded clones are given a class, and other clones once, few, many or no size at all.

D	size	V	length	J	CDR3	DNA
.	.	TRBV7-2	13	TRBJ2-6	CASGPIGANVLTF	TGTGCCAGCGGTCCCATTGGGGCCAACGTCCTGACTTTC
TRBD1	.	TRBV4-3	18	TRBJ2-1	CASSQGSGQGPSYNEQFF	TGCGCCAGCAGCCAAGGATCTGGACAGGGTCCTTCCTACAATGAGCAGTTCTTC
.	many	TRBV3-1	13	TRBJ1-6	CASSQVAGATLHF	TGTGCCAGCAGCCAAGTGGCAGGGGCGACGCTCCACTTT
.	many	TRBV12-3/TRBV12-4	12	TRBJ1-5	CASSPYLWPQHF	TGTGCCAGCAGTCCTTACCTCTGGCCCCAGCATTTT
TRBD2	many	TRBV15	16	TRBJ2-1	CATSRARGLAGGEQFF	TGTGCCACCAGCAGAGCCAGAGGACTAGCGGGGGGGGAGCAGTTCTTC
.	many	TRBV6-1	12	TRBJ1-1	CAAQGRVTEAFF	TGTGCCGCGCAGGGGCGAGTCACTGAAGCTTTCTTT
.	many	TRBV2	14	TRBJ2-5	CASSEGRGSVTQYF	TGTGCCAGCAGTGAAGGGCGGGGCTCGGTGACCCAGTACTTC
.	many	TRBV20-1	14	TRBJ2-5	CSARSQITQETQYF	TGCAGTGCTAGGTCACAGATCACGCAAGAGACCCAGTACTTC
.	many	TRBV12-3/TRBV12-4	16	TRBJ2-3	CASSLGGYGATDTQYF	TGTGCCAGCAGTTTAGGGGGTTACGGGGCCACAGATACGCAGTATTTT
.	few	TRBV4-1	18	TRBJ1-2	CASSQVAVRATYGYGYTF	TGCGCCAGCAGCCAAGTGGCAGTACGGGCCACTTATGGCTATGGCTACACCTTC
.	few	TRBV4-3	18	TRBJ1-1	CASSQEGGRDRAQTEAFF	TGCGCCAGCAGCCAAGAGGGTGGCAGGGACCGGGCCCAAACTGAAGCTTTCTTT
.	.	TRBV12-5	15	TRBJ2-3	CASRGTPSTSDTQYF	TGTGCTAGTCGCGGAACTCCTTCTACTTCAGATACGCAGTATTTT
.	many	TRBV24-1	15	TRBJ2-5	CATSEDIGQMGTQYF	TGTGCCACCAGTGAAGATATCGGACAGATGGGGACCCAGTACTTC
.	few	TRBV4-3	16	TRBJ2-3	CASSQESDSHTDTQYF	TGCGCCAGCAGCCAAGAATCGGACAGCCACACAGATACGCAGTATTTT
.	many	TRBV12-5	16	TRBJ1-5	CASGLPLGSNNQPQHF	TGTGCTAGTGGTTTGCCACTCGGGTCTAACAATCAGCCCCAGCATTTT
.	many	TRBV20-1	16	TRBJ2-3	CSARDLGTFGGDTQYF	TGCAGTGCTAGAGATCTGGGGACCTTCGGGGGAGATACGCAGTATTTT
TRBD2	.	TRBV6-2/TRBV6-3	15	TRBJ2-7	CASSLAGALSYEQYF	TGTGCCAGCAGTCTAGCGGGAGCGCTATCCTACGAGCAGTACTTC
.	many	TRBV24-1	12	TRBJ2-3	CATRSTTDTQYF	TGTGCCACCAGGTCGACCACAGATACGCAGTATTTT
TRBD2	many	TRBV3-1	16	TRBJ2-1	CASSTRTSGGYNEQFF	TGTGCCAGCAGCACTCGGACTAGCGGGGGGTACAATGAGCAGTTCTTC
.	.	TRBV29-1	10	TRBJ2-1	CSVHINEQFF	TGCAGCGTACATATCAATGAGCAGTTCTTC
.	many	TRBV20-1	16	TRBJ2-2	CSARDPEGRATGELFF	TGCAGTGCTAGAGATCCCGAGGGGAGAGCTACCGGGGAGCTGTTTTTT
.	many	TRBV20-1	13	TRBJ2-2	CIIPSGDSGELFF	TGCATTATACCAAGTGGGGACTCCGGGGAGCTGTTTTTT
.	few	TRBV7-9	13	TRBJ1-2	CASSFIGHYGYTF	TGTGCCAGCAGCTTTATCGGACACTATGGCTACACCTTC
.	many	TRBV12-3/TRBV12-4	13	TRBJ2-1	CASSYRDVDEQFF	TGTGCCAGCAGTTACCGGGATGTGGATGAGCAGTTCTTC
.	many	TRBV6-1	15	TRBJ1-3	CASRDDRISGNTIYF	TGTGCCAGCAGGGATGACAGGATCTCTGGAAACACCATATATTTT
.	few	TRBV24-1	12	TRBJ2-1	CATEGPYNEQFF	TGTGCCACCGAGGGGCCGTACAATGAGCAGTTCTTC
.	many	TRBV6-1	10	TRBJ2-3	CASSDDTQYF	TGTGCCAGCAGCGATGATACGCAGTATTTT
.	many	TRBV7-2	12	TRBJ1-4	CASSAYREVLFF	TGTGCCAGCAGCGCCTACAGGGAGGTGCTGTTTTTT
.	few	TRBV7-6	15	TRBJ1-3	CASSLRLSSGNTIYF	TGTGCCAGCAGCTTACGATTGAGCTCTGGAAACACCATATATTTT
.	.	TRBV14	14	TRBJ2-1	CASSLRGNHNEQFF	TGTGCCAGCAGCCTACGGGGGAATCACAATGAGCAGTTCTTC
.	many	TRBV7-2	14	TRBJ2-7	CASSLRGREYEQYF	TGTGCCAGCAGCTTACGTGGCAGGGAATACGAGCAGTACTTC
.	many	TRBV7-2	14	TRBJ1-4	CASSLASGGRRLFF	TGTGCCAGCAGCCTCGCCTCGGGGGGGCGTAGACTGTTTTTT
TRBD2	many	TRBV20-1	15	TRBJ2-3	CSARTSGGLTDTQYF	TGCAGTGCGCGGACTAGCGGGGGACTCACAGATACGCAGTATTTT
TRBD1	.	TRBV28	13	TRBJ1-1	CASSWSGGTEAFF	TGTGCCAGCAGTTGGTCAGGGGGGACTGAAGCTTTCTTT
.	many	TRBV7-9	11	TRBJ2-1	CASSRDYEQFF	TGTGCCAGCAGCCGGGACTATGAGCAGTTCTTC
.	.	TRBV20-1	12	TRBJ2-1	CSAVTYPNEQFF	TGCAGTGCTGTAACGTACCCGAATGAGCAGTTCTTC
.	.	TRBV20-1	15	TRBJ1-2	CSARDPGADAQGYTF	TGCAGTGCTAGAGATCCCGGGGCAGACGCCCAGGGCTACACCTTC
.	many	TRBV20-1	12	TRBJ1-5	CSARDLNQPQHF	TGCAGTGCCCGGGACCTAAATCAGCCCCAGCATTTT
TRBD2	many	TRBV19	16	TRBJ2-1	CASSIGLAGGYNEQFF	TGTGCCAGTAGTATCGGACTAGCGGGGGGGTACAATGAGCAGTTCTTC
TRBD2	few	TRBV6-2/TRBV6-3	18	TRBJ2-3	CASRKPGLAGTSTDTQYF	TGTGCCAGCAGAAAACCGGGACTAGCGGGGACTAGCACAGATACGCAGTATTTT
.	.	TRBV30	13	TRBJ1-6	CAWSVIGGSPLHF	TGTGCCTGGAGTGTAATTGGGGGTTCACCCCTCCACTTT
TRBD1	many	TRBV11-1	15	TRBJ2-1	CASSNRDRGYNEQFF	TGTGCCAGCAGTAATAGGGACAGGGGCTACAATGAGCAGTTCTTC
.	.	TRBV3-1	13	TRBJ2-7	CASSEYAAYEQYF	TGTGCCAGCAGCGAGTATGCCGCCTACGAGCAGTACTTC
TRBD2	many	TRBV20-1	13	TRBJ2-1	CSARRTSSNEQFF	TGCAGTGCTCGCAGGACTAGCAGCAATGAGCAGTTCTTC